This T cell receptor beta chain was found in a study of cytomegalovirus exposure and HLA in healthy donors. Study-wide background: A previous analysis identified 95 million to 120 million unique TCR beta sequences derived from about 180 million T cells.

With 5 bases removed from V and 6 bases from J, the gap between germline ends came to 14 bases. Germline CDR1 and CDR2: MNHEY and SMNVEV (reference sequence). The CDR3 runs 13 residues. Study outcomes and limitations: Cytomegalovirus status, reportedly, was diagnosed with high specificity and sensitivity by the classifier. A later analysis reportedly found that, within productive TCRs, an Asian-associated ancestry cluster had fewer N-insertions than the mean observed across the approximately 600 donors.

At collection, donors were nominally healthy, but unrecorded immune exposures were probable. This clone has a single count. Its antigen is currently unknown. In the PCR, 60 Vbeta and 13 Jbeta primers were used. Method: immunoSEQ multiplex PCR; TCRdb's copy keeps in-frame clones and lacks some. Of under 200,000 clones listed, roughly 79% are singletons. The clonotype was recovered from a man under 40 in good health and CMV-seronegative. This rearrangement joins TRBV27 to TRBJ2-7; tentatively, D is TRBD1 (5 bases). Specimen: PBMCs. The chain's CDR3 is CASSAGTRVEQYF. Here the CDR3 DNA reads TGTGCCAGCAGTGCCGGAACCAGGGTCGAGCAGTACTTC.